The TCR beta chain under discussion was sequenced for a study of T-cell memory formation after mild COVID-19. Background on the study: The two donors had largely donor-specific TCR clusters.

Study-level points and caveats: Whereas later expanders leaned CD4+, clones contracting day 15 to 85 showed a balanced CD4/CD8 makeup. Second-wave clones reaching peak frequency on day 37 lacked confirmed SARS-CoV-2 specificity.

There are a few counts of this clonotype. The antigen remains undetermined. TCRdb ran MiXCR on the 5' RACE reads and lists one entry per CDR3 protein. The sample consists of some 320,000 distinct CDR3 sequences, roughly 15% of them appearing once. The length of the CDR3 is 16 residues. Germline V gene lookup returns CDR1 SGHRS and CDR2 YFSETQ. Trimming took off 2 bases at V and 2 bases at J, with 17 bases between the two ends. Material: PBMCs or a T cell subset sorted from them (not recorded which). The sequence came from a man aged 18-30 years who had mild COVID-19 (a few samples of this study predate the infection). Cell type and time point are not known. This chain links TRBV5-1 with TRBJ2-7, with D perhaps matching TRBD2 (5 bases). The CDR3 bases are TGCGCCAGCAGCTTCAGCATGGCAGTGGGAGCCTACGAGCAGTACTTC. It yields the protein CASSFSMAVGAYEQYF.